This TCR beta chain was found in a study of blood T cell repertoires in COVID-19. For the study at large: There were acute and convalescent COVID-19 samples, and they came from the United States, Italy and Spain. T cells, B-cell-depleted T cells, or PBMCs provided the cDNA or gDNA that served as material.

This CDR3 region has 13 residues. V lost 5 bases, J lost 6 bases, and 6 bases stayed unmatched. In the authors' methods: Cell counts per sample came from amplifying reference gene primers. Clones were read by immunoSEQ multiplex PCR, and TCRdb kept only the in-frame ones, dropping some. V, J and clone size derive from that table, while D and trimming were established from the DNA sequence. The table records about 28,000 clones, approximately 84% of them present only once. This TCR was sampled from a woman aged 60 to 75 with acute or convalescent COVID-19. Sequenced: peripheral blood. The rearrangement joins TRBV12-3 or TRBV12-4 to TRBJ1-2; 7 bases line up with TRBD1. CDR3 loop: CASSDRVGNGYTF. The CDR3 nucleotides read TGTGCCAGCAGTGACAGGGTGGGGAATGGCTACACCTTC.